This TCR beta chain was identified in a study of blood T cells in healthy people across ages. A second PCR, run for roughly 7 to 11 cycles, used a sample-barcoded 5' primer plus a J-beta primer mix. Each CDR3 protein gets one entry after TCRdb re-called the 5' RACE reads with MiXCR. The sample lists more than 750,000 distinct CDR3 sequences, 25% to 30% seen once, with 10% in the top ten. Total RNA was isolated from each sample in quantities of at least 6 micrograms. The same data also went into a second study, on T cells of mothers and their children. That publication notes: A few healthy Caucasian mothers and their six children were the donors. Several million TCR beta reads per child versus over 9 million per mother. The study found slightly higher but non-significant overlap in related versus unrelated mother-child pairs.

Sequencing was carried out using blood. The receptor was isolated from a woman between 40 and 55 years old in good health.

This chain's CDR3 is CASSYSWRGDEKLFF. CDR3 nucleotides: TGTGCCAGCAGTTACTCGTGGAGGGGGGATGAAAAACTGTTTTTT. V usage is TRBV6-6 and J usage is TRBJ1-4, with a possible D match to TRBD1 (6 bases). V shed 0 bases and J shed 6 bases, with 11 bases lying between them. The CDR3 is made up of 15 amino acids. Germline-derived CDR1 and CDR2 are MNHNY and SVGAGI (reference sequence).